This TCR beta chain was captured by sequencing in a study of OX40 agonist ivuxolimab in advanced cancers. At the level of the study: Participants, approximately 80% male, averaged 60 years of age, ranging from about 23 to 85. Overall study findings and caveats: Partial responders at 0.1-3.0 mg/kg had among the lowest clonal expansion.

Trimming shortened V by 0 bases and J by 0 bases, and 13 bases separated the two germline ends. Germline CDR1 SGDLS, CDR2 YYNGEE. The CDR3 has 17 residues. Using immunoSEQ multiplex PCR, the repertoire was profiled, and TCRdb retains in-frame clones only, with some absent. In the table there are approximately 23,000 clones, approximately 88% of which are singletons. This clone was observed once. What it binds is not known. Sequencing was performed on CD4+ or CD8+ T cells sorted from blood, taken in a trial of the OX40 agonist ivuxolimab. The chain carries TRBV9 and TRBJ1-3; D gene ambiguous. This TCR was recovered from an adult with an advanced solid tumor such as melanoma, head and neck, liver or kidney cancer. CDR3 DNA sequence: TGTGCCAGCAGCGTAGGGGGAGGTCCCTACTCTGGAAACACCATATATTTT. Residues: CASSVGGGPYSGNTIYF.